This T cell receptor (beta chain) stems from a study of response to subunit inactivated influenza vaccine (dated by TCRdb to 2016 to 2019). About the study as a whole: Deep quantitative T cell receptor repertoire profiling was used in the study to track responses to a trivalent subunit inactivated influenza vaccine. What the authors observed across the whole study: According to the authors, only a limited number of new T cells may be recruited by each seasonal influenza vaccination.

The method was RT-PCR. Sequencing used an Illumina HiSeq 2500. Using fastp at Q25 and MiXCR, TCRdb reprocessed the public reads and kept productive beta chains. Every distinct CDR3 protein forms one entry, paired with its most common genes and DNA. Across this sample there are approximately 730,000 distinct CDR3 sequences, with around 14% seen only once. 6% to 7% of the sample belongs to the ten largest clones. About this clonotype: Its specific antigen is unknown. No clone much larger than this one lies a single base away; base qualities are absent.

The CDR3 runs 15 residues from the cysteine to the phenylalanine. Only CDR3 DNA remains: 45 bases, in frame from the first base. At the junction V is shortened by 5 bases and J by 4 bases; bases outside the gene matches: 9. CDR1 and CDR2 were assigned from the germline V gene (reference sequence) as MNHEY and SMNVEV. Sequenced material: PBMCs from blood, taken 14 days before vaccination. The rearranged chain carries TRBV27 and TRBJ1-2; TRBD1 lines up with 8 middle nucleotides. This sequence was found in a man aged 50 or older who received an inactivated influenza vaccine. Donor details come from another sample of the same person, matched by shared clones. The CDR3 sequence is CASSVGQGGGYGYTF. The DNA sequence reads TGTGCCAGCAGTGTCGGACAGGGAGGGGGCTATGGCTACACCTTC.